The rows below give T cell receptor beta chains drawn from one sample of a study of cytomegalovirus exposure and HLA in healthy donors. Clones were read by immunoSEQ multiplex PCR, and TCRdb kept only the in-frame ones, dropping some. The sample contains almost 200,000 clones, around 76% of which appear only once. Source material: PBMCs. These receptors were taken from a man aged 25 to 40 in good health and CMV-seronegative. The CDR3 runs from the conserved cysteine through the conserved F or W. A D gene is named only where the DNA matches it firmly. The size field is filled for only some rows; it gives once, few, many or a size class.

v_gene: TRBV28; abundance: few; j_gene: TRBJ1-3; d_gene: NA; CDR3nt: TGTGCCAGCAGTTTGGTTCAGGGAAGCGCTGGAAACACCATATATTTT; CDR3aa: CASSLVQGSAGNTIYF
v_gene: TRBV2; abundance: NA; j_gene: TRBJ1-1; d_gene: NA; CDR3nt: TGTGCCAGAAGACAGATCATGAACACTGAAGCTTTCTTT; CDR3aa: CARRQIMNTEAFF
v_gene: TRBV4-1; abundance: NA; j_gene: TRBJ1-1; d_gene: TRBD1; CDR3nt: TGCGCCAGCAGCCAACCCGGACAGGGGTGGACTGAAGCTTTCTTT; CDR3aa: CASSQPGQGWTEAFF
v_gene: TRBV30; abundance: NA; j_gene: TRBJ1-1; d_gene: TRBD1; CDR3nt: TGTGCCTGGAGTCCAGGGGGCACTGAAGCTTTCTTT; CDR3aa: CAWSPGGTEAFF
v_gene: TRBV9; abundance: once; j_gene: TRBJ2-3; d_gene: TRBD2; CDR3nt: TGTGCCAGCAGCGTTTTAAGCGGGAGGGCCACAGATACGCAGTATTTT; CDR3aa: CASSVLSGRATDTQYF
v_gene: TRBV5-6; abundance: NA; j_gene: TRBJ1-3; d_gene: NA; CDR3nt: TGTGCCAGCAGCTTGGTAAAAGGAGACTTTGGAAACACCATATATTTT; CDR3aa: CASSLVKGDFGNTIYF
v_gene: TRBV27; abundance: NA; j_gene: TRBJ2-7; d_gene: TRBD1; CDR3nt: TGTGCCAGCAGTTTATCCGGACAGGGACGGTCCTACGAGCAGTACTTC; CDR3aa: CASSLSGQGRSYEQYF
v_gene: TRBV13; abundance: once; j_gene: TRBJ1-2; d_gene: NA; CDR3nt: TGTGCCAGCAGCTTAGACCTAGACGAGCTCTATGGCTACACCTTC; CDR3aa: CASSLDLDELYGYTF
v_gene: TRBV10-2; abundance: NA; j_gene: TRBJ2-7; d_gene: TRBD1; CDR3nt: TGCGCCAGCAGTGAGCGTTCGACAGGGGTCTCCTACGAGCAGTACTTC; CDR3aa: CASSERSTGVSYEQYF
v_gene: TRBV25-1; abundance: NA; j_gene: TRBJ1-4; d_gene: NA; CDR3nt: TGTGCCAGCAAGAGTGCAACTAATGAAAAACTGTTTTTT; CDR3aa: CASKSATNEKLFF
v_gene: TRBV7-8; abundance: NA; j_gene: TRBJ1-1; d_gene: TRBD1; CDR3nt: TGTGCCAGCAGCTTAGAAGGGGCAGGGGGCACTGAAGCTTTCTTT; CDR3aa: CASSLEGAGGTEAFF
v_gene: TRBV7-9; abundance: NA; j_gene: TRBJ1-2; d_gene: TRBD1; CDR3nt: TGTGCCAGCAGCTTAGCCGGGACAGGGGGTGCTAACTATGGCTACACCTTC; CDR3aa: CASSLAGTGGANYGYTF
v_gene: TRBV28; abundance: NA; j_gene: TRBJ1-4; d_gene: NA; CDR3nt: TGTGCCAGCCTCCAGGGAACTAATGAAAAACTGTTTTTT; CDR3aa: CASLQGTNEKLFF
v_gene: TRBV7-9; abundance: NA; j_gene: TRBJ1-2; d_gene: NA; CDR3nt: TGTGCCGGTCAGGGGTCTCCCCGCTACACCTTC; CDR3aa: CAGQGSPRYTF
v_gene: TRBV9; abundance: few; j_gene: TRBJ2-5; d_gene: TRBD1; CDR3nt: TGTGCCAGCAGCGCCCGTAGGGGGCTCAGGGGAGAGACCCAGTACTTC; CDR3aa: CASSARRGLRGETQYF
v_gene: TRBV28; abundance: NA; j_gene: TRBJ2-4; d_gene: TRBD2; CDR3nt: TGTGCCAGCAGTTCCCCGTCGGGACTAGCGGGCAGAAACATTCAGTACTTC; CDR3aa: CASSSPSGLAGRNIQYF
v_gene: TRBV11-3; abundance: NA; j_gene: TRBJ2-3; d_gene: NA; CDR3nt: TGTGCCAGCAGTCTTGAGGGCACAGATACGCAGTATTTT; CDR3aa: CASSLEGTDTQYF
v_gene: TRBV30; abundance: NA; j_gene: TRBJ1-3; d_gene: NA; CDR3nt: TGTGCCTGGAGTGTACAGGGAAACACCATATATTTT; CDR3aa: CAWSVQGNTIYF
v_gene: TRBV4-1; abundance: NA; j_gene: TRBJ2-7; d_gene: NA; CDR3nt: TGCGCCAGCAGCCAGGTGACAGGCCAATCATCCTACGAGCAGTACTTC; CDR3aa: CASSQVTGQSSYEQYF
v_gene: TRBV7-2; abundance: NA; j_gene: TRBJ2-5; d_gene: NA; CDR3nt: TGTGCCAGCAGCTTTGACAGGTATCAAGAGACCCAGTACTTC; CDR3aa: CASSFDRYQETQYF
v_gene: TRBV18; abundance: NA; j_gene: TRBJ1-1; d_gene: NA; CDR3nt: TGTGCCAGCTCGCCCTTAGGGGTGCAGAGTGAGGCTGAAGCTTTCTTT; CDR3aa: CASSPLGVQSEAEAFF
v_gene: TRBV28; abundance: NA; j_gene: TRBJ1-5; d_gene: TRBD1; CDR3nt: TGTGCCAGCAGGACAGGGGGCCTCAATCAGCCCCAGCATTTT; CDR3aa: CASRTGGLNQPQHF
v_gene: TRBV5-4; abundance: few; j_gene: TRBJ2-3; d_gene: NA; CDR3nt: TGTGCCAGCAGCTTACAGAACACAGATACGCAGTATTTT; CDR3aa: CASSLQNTDTQYF
v_gene: TRBV18; abundance: NA; j_gene: TRBJ2-7; d_gene: TRBD2; CDR3nt: TGTGCCAGCTCACCAGGACTAGCGGGAGCCTTCTCCTACGAGCAGTACTTC; CDR3aa: CASSPGLAGAFSYEQYF
v_gene: TRBV11-2; abundance: NA; j_gene: TRBJ2-1; d_gene: TRBD1; CDR3nt: TGTGCCAGCAGCTTACCCCGGACAGGCCGGGGTGAGCAGTTCTTC; CDR3aa: CASSLPRTGRGEQFF
v_gene: TRBV10-2; abundance: NA; j_gene: TRBJ2-1; d_gene: TRBD1; CDR3nt: TGCGCCAGTCGACAGGGATTATTGATGAATGAGCAGTTCTTC; CDR3aa: CASRQGLLMNEQFF
v_gene: TRBV11-3; abundance: NA; j_gene: TRBJ2-7; d_gene: NA; CDR3nt: TGTGCCAGCAGCAAGGGGGTATCCTACGAGCAGTACTTC; CDR3aa: CASSKGVSYEQYF
v_gene: TRBV4-1; abundance: NA; j_gene: TRBJ1-1; d_gene: NA; CDR3nt: TGCGCCAGCAGCCCTGTGGGGGGCACTGAAGCTTTCTTT; CDR3aa: CASSPVGGTEAFF
v_gene: TRBV5-1; abundance: NA; j_gene: TRBJ1-5; d_gene: NA; CDR3nt: TGCGCCAGCAGCTTGACAGGCAGCAATCAGCCCCAGCATTTT; CDR3aa: CASSLTGSNQPQHF
v_gene: TRBV7-9; abundance: NA; j_gene: TRBJ1-5; d_gene: NA; CDR3nt: TGTGCCAGCAGCCCCTGGGGAAGGGGAAATCATCAGCCCCAGCATTTT; CDR3aa: CASSPWGRGNHQPQHF
v_gene: TRBV15; abundance: NA; j_gene: TRBJ2-2; d_gene: NA; CDR3nt: TGTGCCACCAGCAGAGACGGAGGGTGGGAGCTGTTTTTT; CDR3aa: CATSRDGGWELFF
v_gene: TRBV28; abundance: NA; j_gene: TRBJ2-5; d_gene: TRBD1; CDR3nt: TGTGCCAGCAGTAAAAACAGGGGTAGGTCAGAGACCCAGTACTTC; CDR3aa: CASSKNRGRSETQYF
v_gene: TRBV2; abundance: NA; j_gene: TRBJ2-5; d_gene: TRBD1; CDR3nt: TGTGCCAGGGAGAGGACAGGGCAAGAGACCCAGTACTTC; CDR3aa: CARERTGQETQYF
v_gene: TRBV9; abundance: NA; j_gene: TRBJ2-5; d_gene: NA; CDR3nt: TGTGCCAGCAGCGTAGAGATAGGGGGCAGGGGGCGGGAGACCCGGTACTTC; CDR3aa: CASSVEIGGRGRETRYF
v_gene: TRBV4-1; abundance: NA; j_gene: TRBJ2-5; d_gene: NA; CDR3nt: TGCGCCAGCAGCCAGGTGAGAAACCAAGAGACCCAGTACTTC; CDR3aa: CASSQVRNQETQYF
v_gene: TRBV7-6; abundance: NA; j_gene: TRBJ2-2; d_gene: TRBD2; CDR3nt: TGTGCCAGCAGCTTAGATCTAGCGGGAGTTCGGGACGGGGAGCTGTTTTTT; CDR3aa: CASSLDLAGVRDGELFF
v_gene: TRBV7-3; abundance: NA; j_gene: TRBJ2-3; d_gene: TRBD2; CDR3nt: TGTGCCAGCAGCGATGGCGGGAGGGTGAGCACAGATACGCAGTATTTT; CDR3aa: CASSDGGRVSTDTQYF
v_gene: TRBV10-3; abundance: NA; j_gene: TRBJ1-4; d_gene: TRBD1; CDR3nt: TGTGCCATCAGTCCTACAGGGGCAGGGGAAAAACTGTTTTTT; CDR3aa: CAISPTGAGEKLFF
v_gene: TRBV2; abundance: NA; j_gene: TRBJ2-1; d_gene: NA; CDR3nt: TGTGCCAGCAGTGTGTCGGCCTACAATGAGCAGTTCTTC; CDR3aa: CASSVSAYNEQFF
v_gene: TRBV19; abundance: NA; j_gene: TRBJ2-1; d_gene: NA; CDR3nt: TGTGCCAGTAGTATAGTTGGCGGGAAGACCAATGAGCAGTTCTTC; CDR3aa: CASSIVGGKTNEQFF
v_gene: TRBV6-4; abundance: few; j_gene: TRBJ2-3; d_gene: TRBD2; CDR3nt: TGTGCCAGCAGTGTCGATAGCGGGATTAGCACAGATACGCAGTATTTT; CDR3aa: CASSVDSGISTDTQYF
v_gene: TRBV27; abundance: NA; j_gene: TRBJ1-6; d_gene: TRBD1; CDR3nt: TGTGCCAGCAGCTTCGCCGGGACAGGCATAGGTTCCTATAATTCACCCCTCCACTTT; CDR3aa: CASSFAGTGIGSYNSPLHF
v_gene: TRBV10-1; abundance: NA; j_gene: TRBJ2-2; d_gene: TRBD1; CDR3nt: TGCGCCAGCAGCCCGGGACAGGGGGTATCCGGGGAGCTGTTTTTT; CDR3aa: CASSPGQGVSGELFF
v_gene: TRBV5-1; abundance: NA; j_gene: TRBJ2-1; d_gene: NA; CDR3nt: TGCGCCAGCAGCTTGGGCGGGGACTACAATGAGCAGTTCTTC; CDR3aa: CASSLGGDYNEQFF
v_gene: TRBV2; abundance: NA; j_gene: TRBJ2-1; d_gene: TRBD2; CDR3nt: TGTGCCATTTCTGGGGGGGACTCAGGCGGGAAGCAGTTCTTC; CDR3aa: CAISGGDSGGKQFF
v_gene: TRBV13; abundance: NA; j_gene: TRBJ2-7; d_gene: NA; CDR3nt: TGTGCCAGCAGCTTATCAGGCCCCTGGGACGAGCAGTACTTC; CDR3aa: CASSLSGPWDEQYF
v_gene: TRBV5-1; abundance: NA; j_gene: TRBJ2-2; d_gene: NA; CDR3nt: TGCGCCAGCACCCCGATCCTAGGGGGAGGGGCCCCCGGTGAGCTGTTTTTT; CDR3aa: CASTPILGGGAPGELFF
v_gene: TRBV7-8; abundance: NA; j_gene: TRBJ2-2; d_gene: TRBD2; CDR3nt: TGTGCCAGCAGCCAGCCTACTAGCGGGAGAACGAGCGGGGAGCTGTTTTTT; CDR3aa: CASSQPTSGRTSGELFF
v_gene: TRBV6-4; abundance: NA; j_gene: TRBJ2-5; d_gene: NA; CDR3nt: TGTGCCAGCGCGCGGGGCCCTCAGGAGACCCAGTACTTC; CDR3aa: CASARGPQETQYF
v_gene: TRBV7-3; abundance: NA; j_gene: TRBJ2-1; d_gene: NA; CDR3nt: TGTGCCAGCAGCTCGGGACTTCTTGGGGAGCAGTTCTTC; CDR3aa: CASSSGLLGEQFF
v_gene: TRBV10-2; abundance: NA; j_gene: TRBJ1-5; d_gene: NA; CDR3nt: TGCGCCAGCAGTCTATTGGACGCGGGTCAGCCCCAGCATTTT; CDR3aa: CASSLLDAGQPQHF
v_gene: TRBV7-5; abundance: NA; j_gene: TRBJ1-1; d_gene: NA; CDR3nt: TGTGTCAGAAGCTTAAGGCCAGGGGCGTGGGAGAACACTGAAGCTTTCTTT; CDR3aa: CVRSLRPGAWENTEAFF
v_gene: TRBV15; abundance: NA; j_gene: TRBJ2-3; d_gene: TRBD2; CDR3nt: TGTGCCACCAGCAGAGAAGCGGGAGCGGGTACGCAGTATTTT; CDR3aa: CATSREAGAGTQYF
v_gene: TRBV6-1; abundance: NA; j_gene: TRBJ2-6; d_gene: NA; CDR3nt: TGTGCCAGCGTGCTAGACAGCTCTGGGGCCAACGTCCTGACTTTC; CDR3aa: CASVLDSSGANVLTF
v_gene: TRBV28; abundance: NA; j_gene: TRBJ1-1; d_gene: NA; CDR3nt: TGTGCCAGCAGTTCCCCCAGTGGAGTGAACACTGAAGCTTTCTTT; CDR3aa: CASSSPSGVNTEAFF
v_gene: TRBV29-1; abundance: NA; j_gene: TRBJ1-2; d_gene: TRBD1; CDR3nt: TGCAGCGTAGATGAAGTACAGGGGCGAGGCTACACCTTC; CDR3aa: CSVDEVQGRGYTF
v_gene: TRBV7-6; abundance: few; j_gene: TRBJ1-1; d_gene: TRBD1; CDR3nt: TGTGCCAGCAGCCGAAGTGACAGGGACACTGAAGCTTTCTTT; CDR3aa: CASSRSDRDTEAFF
v_gene: TRBV6-5; abundance: NA; j_gene: TRBJ2-1; d_gene: NA; CDR3nt: TGTGCCAGCAGCCAATACAATGAGCAGTTCTTC; CDR3aa: CASSQYNEQFF